This TCR beta chain was documented in a study of long-term antiretroviral therapy in people with HIV. Study background: The oldest samples precede the 2015 immediate-ART recommendation by about a decade.

Regarding this clone: Its target is not known.

The authors ran the immunoSEQ assay, v3.0, at survey level. Sequencing was performed with immunoSEQ multiplex PCR; in TCRdb, only in-frame clones are kept and a portion is missing. In the table there are under 20,000 clones, roughly 94% of which are singletons. General study findings and limits: ART-treated samples gained diversity yet remained below transplant donor controls.

Trimming pared 1 base from V and 1 base from J, leaving 8 bases between. Germline V CDR1 and CDR2: KGHSH, LQKENI. This CDR3 spans 15 amino acids. The chain couples TRBV18 to TRBJ1-3, with a weak D call TRBD1 (6 bases). The material was unsorted PBMCs, obtained roughly 6.4 years after starting antiretroviral therapy. The clonotype was recovered from a woman aged 45-60 years with HIV. The CDR3 here is CASSPQQGSGNTIYF. The CDR3 nucleotides read TGTGCCAGCTCACCACAACAGGGTTCTGGAAACACCATATATTTT.